This T cell receptor (beta chain) is from a study of control samples from healthy donors and cancer patients. V lost 5 bases to trimming and J lost 6 bases; unmatched junction nucleotides: 5. Looked up from germline, CDR1 is MNHEY and CDR2 is SMNVEV (reference sequence). The length of the CDR3 is 13 residues. The repertoire was sequenced with immunoSEQ multiplex PCR; TCRdb's copy has only in-frame clones and lacks some. The sample includes 100,000 to 150,000 clones, around 94% of them seen just once. The gene calls are TRBV27 and TRBJ1-2; TRBD1 matches 8 bases. What was sequenced was PBMCs. This clonotype was sampled from a man of 80 years or more with head and neck cancer. In nucleotides, the CDR3 is TGTGCCAGCAGTCCAGGGGGCGGGGATGGCTACACCTTC. This codes for CASSPGGGDGYTF.